A selection of T cell receptor beta chains follows, all from one sample in a study of cytomegalovirus exposure and HLA in healthy donors. Measured with immunoSEQ multiplex PCR; TCRdb has only the in-frame clones, and not every one. This sample has more than 80,000 clones; 65% to 80% occur once, and the top ten carry approximately 14%. Sequenced input: PBMCs. All receptors derive from a woman between 65 and 79 years old in good health and CMV-seropositive. Each CDR3 is given with its conserved first and last residue. A D gene is named only where the DNA matches it firmly. Clone sizes are given selectively: once, few, many, or a class where the clone is expanded.

abundance: .; d_gene: .; j_gene: TRBJ2-2; v_gene: TRBV20-1; CDR3nt: TGCAGCACAAGGGAGGCGGGGGAGCTGTTTTTT; CDR3aa: CSTREAGELFF
abundance: few; d_gene: .; j_gene: TRBJ1-1; v_gene: TRBV10-3; CDR3nt: TGTGCCATCAGTGACAGGGATGAAGCTTTCTTT; CDR3aa: CAISDRDEAFF
abundance: .; d_gene: TRBD1; j_gene: TRBJ2-6; v_gene: TRBV2; CDR3nt: TGTGCCAGCAGCCACACCGGGACAGGTGACTCTGGGGCCAACGTCCTGACTTTC; CDR3aa: CASSHTGTGDSGANVLTF
abundance: .; d_gene: .; j_gene: TRBJ1-1; v_gene: TRBV15; CDR3nt: TGTGCCACCAGCAGAGATTTAGGTCGGAGCACTGAAGCTTTCTTT; CDR3aa: CATSRDLGRSTEAFF
abundance: .; d_gene: TRBD1; j_gene: TRBJ1-5; v_gene: TRBV7-9; CDR3nt: TGTGCCAGCAGCGCGCAGGGGGATCAGCCCCAGCATTTT; CDR3aa: CASSAQGDQPQHF
abundance: .; d_gene: TRBD1; j_gene: TRBJ2-2; v_gene: TRBV27; CDR3nt: TGTGCCAGCAGTTTAAGGGACAGGCCCACCGGGGAGCTGTTTTTT; CDR3aa: CASSLRDRPTGELFF
abundance: .; d_gene: TRBD2; j_gene: TRBJ2-3; v_gene: TRBV18; CDR3nt: TGTGCCAGCTCACCATACGGCGGGGGGGCCACAGATACGCAGTATTTT; CDR3aa: CASSPYGGGATDTQYF
abundance: once; d_gene: TRBD1; j_gene: TRBJ2-7; v_gene: TRBV28; CDR3nt: TGTGCCAGCAGTTTATTTGGGACAGGGTCTTCCGCTGGACACGAGCAGTACTTC; CDR3aa: CASSLFGTGSSAGHEQYF
abundance: few; d_gene: .; j_gene: TRBJ1-1; v_gene: TRBV7-3; CDR3nt: TGTGCCAGCAGCTCCCCGCAGGGGATAAAAGCTTTCTTT; CDR3aa: CASSSPQGIKAFF
abundance: .; d_gene: .; j_gene: TRBJ1-2; v_gene: TRBV27; CDR3nt: TGTGCCAGCAGACCTGCCGCGGGTGATGGCTACACCTTC; CDR3aa: CASRPAAGDGYTF
abundance: once; d_gene: TRBD2; j_gene: TRBJ2-2; v_gene: TRBV7-3; CDR3nt: TGTGCCAGCCAAAAGATCGGGGGGAAACCCGGGAACACCGGGGAGCTGTTTTTT; CDR3aa: CASQKIGGKPGNTGELFF
abundance: .; d_gene: TRBD1; j_gene: TRBJ1-4; v_gene: TRBV5-1; CDR3nt: TGCGCCAGCAGCTTGGGACAGGGGGCTCCAACTAATGAAAAACTGTTTTTT; CDR3aa: CASSLGQGAPTNEKLFF
abundance: .; d_gene: .; j_gene: TRBJ2-5; v_gene: TRBV11-2; CDR3nt: TGTGCCAGCAGCTTCTCAGGATTAGAGACCCAGTACTTC; CDR3aa: CASSFSGLETQYF
abundance: .; d_gene: .; j_gene: TRBJ2-5; v_gene: TRBV25-1; CDR3nt: TGTGCCACCAGACAGGCAGAGACCCAGTACTTC; CDR3aa: CATRQAETQYF
abundance: .; d_gene: .; j_gene: TRBJ2-2; v_gene: TRBV21-1; CDR3nt: TGTGCCAGCAGCAAAGTTTCCAGGCCGGCGAACACCGGGGAGCTGTTTTTT; CDR3aa: CASSKVSRPANTGELFF
abundance: .; d_gene: TRBD1; j_gene: TRBJ1-6; v_gene: TRBV5-4; CDR3nt: TGTGCCAGCAGCTCACAGGGGGCGCCGGTTTCACCCCTCCACTTT; CDR3aa: CASSSQGAPVSPLHF
abundance: .; d_gene: .; j_gene: TRBJ1-2; v_gene: TRBV21-1; CDR3nt: TGTGCCAGCAGCAAGGACATTGTTTGGAATAGCTACACCTTC; CDR3aa: CASSKDIVWNSYTF
abundance: .; d_gene: .; j_gene: TRBJ2-5; v_gene: TRBV19; CDR3nt: TGTGCCAGTAGTATAGGGGGCGCAGGGAAAGAGACCCAGTACTTC; CDR3aa: CASSIGGAGKETQYF
abundance: .; d_gene: TRBD2; j_gene: TRBJ2-1; v_gene: TRBV5-4; CDR3nt: TGTGCCAGCAGCCCCCGGAGTCAACCGGGACTAGCGGCACACTACAATGAGCAGTTCTTC; CDR3aa: CASSPRSQPGLAAHYNEQFF
abundance: .; d_gene: TRBD2; j_gene: TRBJ2-5; v_gene: TRBV7-9; CDR3nt: TGTGCCAGCAGCTTAGTATTAGCGGGGATGGAGACCCAGTACTTC; CDR3aa: CASSLVLAGMETQYF
abundance: few; d_gene: TRBD2; j_gene: TRBJ2-7; v_gene: TRBV7-9; CDR3nt: TGTGCCAGCAGCTTAGGGGCGGGGGCCTACGAGCAGTACTTC; CDR3aa: CASSLGAGAYEQYF
abundance: .; d_gene: .; j_gene: TRBJ2-7; v_gene: TRBV7-2; CDR3nt: TGTGCCAGCAGCCGTACGAGGGAGCAGTACTTC; CDR3aa: CASSRTREQYF
abundance: .; d_gene: TRBD1; j_gene: TRBJ1-2; v_gene: TRBV7-9; CDR3nt: TGTGCCAGCAGCTTAGAAGGAGGGGGCGCGGGCTACACCTTC; CDR3aa: CASSLEGGGAGYTF
abundance: .; d_gene: .; j_gene: TRBJ2-1; v_gene: TRBV10-3; CDR3nt: TGTGCCATCAGTGATGGCAGGATTGGTGAGCAGTTCTTC; CDR3aa: CAISDGRIGEQFF
abundance: .; d_gene: .; j_gene: TRBJ1-5; v_gene: TRBV5-1; CDR3nt: TGCGCCAGCAGGCAGGGGCCCAATAGCAATCAGCCCCAGCATTTT; CDR3aa: CASRQGPNSNQPQHF
abundance: .; d_gene: TRBD1; j_gene: TRBJ1-3; v_gene: TRBV18; CDR3nt: TGTGCCAGCTCACCACCGGACAGGGTCGGCGGAAACACCATATATTTT; CDR3aa: CASSPPDRVGGNTIYF
abundance: once; d_gene: .; j_gene: TRBJ2-7; v_gene: TRBV25-1; CDR3nt: TGTGCCAGCAGCTCATCCGGGGCCTACGAGCAGTACTTC; CDR3aa: CASSSSGAYEQYF
abundance: .; d_gene: .; j_gene: TRBJ2-5; v_gene: TRBV7-7; CDR3nt: TGTGCTAGCAGCAAGGACTGGGCAGAGACCCAGTACTTC; CDR3aa: CASSKDWAETQYF
abundance: .; d_gene: TRBD1; j_gene: TRBJ2-6; v_gene: TRBV7-9; CDR3nt: TGTGCCAGCAGCTCTGAGACAGGGTATTTATCTGGGGCCAACGTCCTGACTTTC; CDR3aa: CASSSETGYLSGANVLTF
abundance: .; d_gene: .; j_gene: TRBJ2-2; v_gene: TRBV28; CDR3nt: TGTGCCAGCAGTCTTCAGGGTCACGGGGAGCTGTTTTTT; CDR3aa: CASSLQGHGELFF
abundance: .; d_gene: TRBD1; j_gene: TRBJ2-7; v_gene: TRBV5-6; CDR3nt: TGTGCCAGCAGCCGCGGACAGGGGACTCACGAGCAGTACTTC; CDR3aa: CASSRGQGTHEQYF
abundance: .; d_gene: TRBD1; j_gene: TRBJ2-3; v_gene: TRBV11-3; CDR3nt: TGTGCCAGCAGCGCCTCCGGGACAGGGAAAGATACGCAGTATTTT; CDR3aa: CASSASGTGKDTQYF
abundance: .; d_gene: .; j_gene: TRBJ1-4; v_gene: TRBV7-2; CDR3nt: TGTGCCAGCAGCTTAGAAGCCAGGGTTACTAATGAAAAACTGTTTTTT; CDR3aa: CASSLEARVTNEKLFF
abundance: few; d_gene: TRBD1; j_gene: TRBJ1-6; v_gene: TRBV6-5; CDR3nt: TGTGCCAGCAGTTTCCGGGACAGGGGTGGGTCACCCCTCCACTTT; CDR3aa: CASSFRDRGGSPLHF
abundance: .; d_gene: .; j_gene: TRBJ2-2; v_gene: TRBV11-3; CDR3nt: TGTGCCAGCAGTTTCGGCGGCGCGGGCACCGGGGAGCTGTTTTTT; CDR3aa: CASSFGGAGTGELFF
abundance: .; d_gene: TRBD1; j_gene: TRBJ1-1; v_gene: TRBV20-1; CDR3nt: TGCAGTGGGAGGGGGCAGGGTGAAGCTTTCTTT; CDR3aa: CSGRGQGEAFF
abundance: .; d_gene: TRBD1; j_gene: TRBJ2-3; v_gene: TRBV2; CDR3nt: TGTGCCAGCAGTCTCCGGGACAGGGCCACAGATACGCAGTATTTT; CDR3aa: CASSLRDRATDTQYF
abundance: .; d_gene: TRBD1; j_gene: TRBJ1-3; v_gene: TRBV10-3; CDR3nt: TGTGCCATCAGTGCCGGACAGGGCTCTGGAAACACCATATATTTT; CDR3aa: CAISAGQGSGNTIYF
abundance: .; d_gene: TRBD2; j_gene: TRBJ2-1; v_gene: TRBV28; CDR3nt: TGTGCCAGCAGTCCACTAGCGGGATTATACAATGAGCAGTTCTTC; CDR3aa: CASSPLAGLYNEQFF
abundance: .; d_gene: TRBD2; j_gene: TRBJ2-1; v_gene: TRBV4-2; CDR3nt: TGTGCCAGCAGCCAGAGCCCGGGACTAGCGGGCTCCTACAATGAGCAGTTCTTC; CDR3aa: CASSQSPGLAGSYNEQFF
abundance: .; d_gene: .; j_gene: TRBJ2-3; v_gene: TRBV9; CDR3nt: TGTGCCAGCAGCGGACTCACAGATACGCAGTATTTT; CDR3aa: CASSGLTDTQYF